The clone carrying this T cell receptor (beta chain) was seen repeatedly, ten times or more. The read halts 3 residues ahead of the CDR3 end, with the missing end drawn from the germline J gene. Germline CDR1 is KGHSH and CDR2 is LQKENI. The CDR3 has 15 amino acids. The trim removed 1 base at V and 0 bases at J, leaving 3 bases unmatched. The data derive from a study of T cell clonality in common variable immunodeficiency. Clones were sequenced by immunoSEQ multiplex PCR, and TCRdb holds only the in-frame ones, with some missing. There are 35,000 or so clones in the sample, none observed a single time.

Sequenced: peripheral blood mononuclear cells. This TCR derives from a person aged 18-70 years in good health. V gene TRBV18 combines with J gene TRBJ2-7; 7 nucleotides agree with TRBD1. The sequenced part of the CDR3 DNA is TGTGCCAGCTCACCACAGGGACAGAGCTCCTACGAG. Residues: CASSPQGQSSYE. The CDR3 as a whole reads CASSPQGQSSYEQYF.